This T cell receptor (beta chain) was documented in a study of PD-1 blockade in classical Hodgkin lymphoma (dated by TCRdb to 2018 to 2021). At the level of the whole study: Nivolumab dosing was 3 mg/kg intravenously every 2 weeks, continuing until either disease progression or unacceptable toxicity. A peripheral blood immune signature of response to PD-1 blockade in classical Hodgkin lymphoma was defined using TCR beta sequencing and CyTOF.

Genomic DNA was isolated using the Qiagen DNeasy kit from unsorted PBMCs as well as from negatively selected CD4+ and CD8+ fractions. Amplification of TCR beta CDR3 regions was done by immunoSEQ multiplex PCR with primers that anneal to V and J segments. A synthetic immune receptor repertoire was used to minimize amplification bias, and remaining bias was computationally removed after sequencing. The original methods were these. Custom Python scripts were used to quantify repertoire diversity as the Shannon entropy index. The unsorted, CD4+ and CD8+ repertoires were each analyzed separately, with the exception of combined analyses, where CD4+ and CD8+ sequences were merged in silico. Clonal expansion was defined as a frequency increase of at least 2-fold after treatment compared with C1D1, and clones undetected at baseline were assigned a pseudocount of 0.5. Clones with 0 or 1 copy at C1D1 were classified as singleton clones, and clones with 2 or more copies were classified as non-singleton clones. By matching protein sequences in sorted samples from the same patient, clones expanded in unsorted samples were annotated as CD4+, CD8+ or unknown. Diversity changes from C1D1 to C4D1 were tested in paired samples using Wilcoxon tests. TCRdb obtained this table from immuneACCESS and retained in-frame rearrangements with V and J assigned. These tables miss some clones; where compared with another copy, unresolved V genes account for less than half of the shortfall, and the remainder is unexplained. V and J calls and clone size are copied from that table; D and trimming were computed from the DNA. The sample records around 41,000 clones, around 78% of which are singletons. The top ten clones comprise 9.5% to 12% of the sample.

Concerning this clone: Its antigen is currently not known. One base away there is no much larger clone; base qualities are not given.

Germline trimming amounts to 5 bases on V and 2 bases on J, with 3 as the count of junction bases outside the gene matches. The germline V gene specifies SGHTA as CDR1 and FQGNSA as CDR2. The CDR3 holds 15 amino acids from the cysteine to the phenylalanine. The CDR3 DNA has 45 bases and is translated from base 1. General study outcomes and caveats: By C4D1, a significant rise was seen in CD4+ TCR diversity but not in CD8+ TCR diversity (p=0.0027 vs p=0.16), and the rise was most apparent among complete responders (p=0.02). Lower diversity was observed in patients in whom nivolumab was started less than 1 year after ASCT, and these patients were excluded from later analyses so that confounding by immune reconstitution would be avoided. Newly diagnosed patients were reported to have lower baseline TCR diversity than healthy donors, and relapsed/refractory patients were reported to have lower baseline TCR diversity still. The study was limited to a single clinical trial cohort, and causes of repertoire differences, possibly disease activity or prior therapy, remained undefined. Baseline diversity similar to that of newly diagnosed patients was observed in trial patients achieving complete response, whereas significantly lower diversity was observed in partial responders and progressors.

The time point label corresponds to: cycle 1 day 1 (C1D1), immediately before nivolumab initiation. Every trial patient had relapsed following autologous stem cell transplantation, and prior brentuximab vedotin exposure was what differed among cohorts A, B and C. The trial cohort comprised 56 patients with relapsed/refractory classical Hodgkin lymphoma whose best overall responses were complete response, partial response or progressive disease. Single-agent nivolumab was administered to trial patients in the multi-cohort phase II CheckMate 205 trial. An independent review committee assessed best overall response by applying the 2007 International Working Group response criteria. Trial PBMCs were collected immediately before nivolumab initiation (C1D1) and during therapy at cycle 2 day 1 and cycle 4 day 1. Peripheral blood was collected in 8 mL Vacutainer Cell Preparation Tubes, from which PBMCs were isolated by centrifugation and then cryopreserved.

Material: peripheral blood mononuclear cells (PBMCs), obtained at baseline. This TCR was sampled from a human donor with classical Hodgkin lymphoma. The chain links TRBV7-2 with TRBJ1-2, and 12 junction bases match TRBD1. The DNA sequence is given as TGTGCCAGCAGCCGGGACAGGGGGCTAAACTATGGCTACACCTTC. Translated, this is CASSRDRGLNYGYTF.